This TCR beta chain was recovered during a study of sequential checkpoint blockade in melanoma. Points from the study as a whole: Rising tumor T-cell fraction and clonality meant about 30 times likelier benefit. T-cell fraction and clonality followed PD-L1 and CD8+ counts, not mutational load.

Measured with immunoSEQ multiplex PCR; TCRdb has only the in-frame clones, and not every one. This table has approximately 3,000 clones, approximately 20% appearing once. Noted treatment: randomized to nivolumab then ipilimumab (arm A) or the reverse (arm B). The germline V and J ends were trimmed by 1 base and 1 base, with 5 bases remaining between them. Germline-derived CDR1 and CDR2 are GTSNPN and SVGIG (reference sequence). This CDR3 has 13 residues. This clone was counted between two and nine times. The antigen remains undetermined. The rearrangement uses TRBV30 and TRBJ1-3; D ambiguous. The receptor was derived from a human donor with melanoma. The input for sequencing was tumor tissue (inferred from file names), taken from a patient given nivolumab and ipilimumab in sequence. The CDR3 spells CAWSGISGNTIYF. The CDR3 DNA reads as TGTGCCTGGAGTGGGATTTCTGGAAACACCATATATTTT.